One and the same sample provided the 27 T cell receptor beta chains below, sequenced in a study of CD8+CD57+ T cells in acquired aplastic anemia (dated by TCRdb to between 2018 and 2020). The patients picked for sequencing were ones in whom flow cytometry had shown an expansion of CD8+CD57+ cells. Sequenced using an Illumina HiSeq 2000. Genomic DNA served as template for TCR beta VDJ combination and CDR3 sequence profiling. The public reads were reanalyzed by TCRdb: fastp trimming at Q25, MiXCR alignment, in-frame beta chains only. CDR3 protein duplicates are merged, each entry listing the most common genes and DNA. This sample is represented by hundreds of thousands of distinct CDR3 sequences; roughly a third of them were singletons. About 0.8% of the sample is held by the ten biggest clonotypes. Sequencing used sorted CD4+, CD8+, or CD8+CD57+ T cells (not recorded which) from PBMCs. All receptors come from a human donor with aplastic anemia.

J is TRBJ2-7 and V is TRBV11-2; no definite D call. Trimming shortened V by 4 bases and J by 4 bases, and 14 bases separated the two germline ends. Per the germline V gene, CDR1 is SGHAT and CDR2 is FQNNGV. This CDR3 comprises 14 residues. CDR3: CASSSVRAVYEQYF. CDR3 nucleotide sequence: TGTGCCAGCAGCTCGGTACGGGCAGTTTACGAGCAGTACTTC.

The CDR3 spells CASSFEGVSPLHF. The CDR3 DNA reads as TGTGCCAGCAGTTTCGAGGGGGTATCACCCCTCCACTTT. V is TRBV12-3 or TRBV12-4 and J is TRBJ1-6, with D possibly matching TRBD1 (6 bases). Trimming shortened V by 3 bases and J by 10 bases, and 10 bases separated the two germline ends. The CDR3 runs 13 residues.

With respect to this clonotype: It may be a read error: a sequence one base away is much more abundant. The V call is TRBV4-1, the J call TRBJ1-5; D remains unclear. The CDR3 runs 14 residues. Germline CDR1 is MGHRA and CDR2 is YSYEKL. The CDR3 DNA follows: TGCGCCAGCAGTCGGGCCTGGAGCAATCGGCCCCAGCATTTT. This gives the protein CASSRAWSNRPQHF.

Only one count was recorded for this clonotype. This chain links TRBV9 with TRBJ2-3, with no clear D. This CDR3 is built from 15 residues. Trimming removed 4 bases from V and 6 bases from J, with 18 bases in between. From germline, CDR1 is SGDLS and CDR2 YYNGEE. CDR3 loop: CASSPLAGTMDTQYF. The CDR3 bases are TGTGCCAGCAGCCCGCTTGCAGGAACTATGGATACGCAGTATTTT.

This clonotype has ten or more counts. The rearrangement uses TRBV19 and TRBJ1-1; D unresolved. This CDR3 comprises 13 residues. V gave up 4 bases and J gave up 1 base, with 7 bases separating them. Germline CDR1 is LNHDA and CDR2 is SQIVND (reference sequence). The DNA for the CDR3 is TGTGCCAGTAGTACTCAACGGAACACTGAAGCTTTCTTT. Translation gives CASSTQRNTEAFF.

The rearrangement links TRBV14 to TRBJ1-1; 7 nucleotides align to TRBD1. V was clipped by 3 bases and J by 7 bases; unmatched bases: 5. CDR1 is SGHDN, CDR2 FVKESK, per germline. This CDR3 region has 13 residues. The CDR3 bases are TGTGCCAGCAGCCAGAAAAGACAGGGTGAAGCTTTCTTT. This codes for CASSQKRQGEAFF.

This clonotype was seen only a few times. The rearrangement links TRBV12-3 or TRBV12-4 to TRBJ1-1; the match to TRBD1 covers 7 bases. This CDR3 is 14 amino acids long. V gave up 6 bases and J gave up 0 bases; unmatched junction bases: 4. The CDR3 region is CASRPQGMNTEAFF. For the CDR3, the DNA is TGTGCCAGCAGACCACAGGGGATGAACACTGAAGCTTTCTTT.

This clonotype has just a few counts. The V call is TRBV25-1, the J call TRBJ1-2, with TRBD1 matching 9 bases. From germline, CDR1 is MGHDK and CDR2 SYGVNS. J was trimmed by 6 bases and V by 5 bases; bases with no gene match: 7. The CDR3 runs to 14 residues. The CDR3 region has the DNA TGTGCCAGCAGTTCCGGGGACAGGGATAATGGCTACACCTTC. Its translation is CASSSGDRDNGYTF.

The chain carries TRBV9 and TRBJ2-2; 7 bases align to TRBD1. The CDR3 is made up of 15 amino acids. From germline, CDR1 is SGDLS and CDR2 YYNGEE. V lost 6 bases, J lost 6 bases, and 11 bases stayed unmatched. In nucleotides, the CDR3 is TGTGCCAGCAACCAGGGGGACAGTTTTCCCGGGGAGCTGTTTTTT. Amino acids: CASNQGDSFPGELFF.

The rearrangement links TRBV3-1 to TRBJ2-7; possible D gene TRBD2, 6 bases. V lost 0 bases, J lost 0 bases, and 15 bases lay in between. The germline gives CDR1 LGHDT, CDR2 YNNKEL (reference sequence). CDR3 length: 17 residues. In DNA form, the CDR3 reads TGTGCCAGCAGCCAAGAACGGTGGCTAGCGCGCTCCTACGAGCAGTACTTC. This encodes CASSQERWLARSYEQYF.

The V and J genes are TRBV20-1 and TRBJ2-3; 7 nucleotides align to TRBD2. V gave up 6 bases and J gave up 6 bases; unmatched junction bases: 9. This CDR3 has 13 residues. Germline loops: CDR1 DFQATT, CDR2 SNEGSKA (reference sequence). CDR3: CSALAGLGDTQYF. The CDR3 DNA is TGCAGTGCCTTAGCGGGCCTGGGGGATACGCAGTATTTT.

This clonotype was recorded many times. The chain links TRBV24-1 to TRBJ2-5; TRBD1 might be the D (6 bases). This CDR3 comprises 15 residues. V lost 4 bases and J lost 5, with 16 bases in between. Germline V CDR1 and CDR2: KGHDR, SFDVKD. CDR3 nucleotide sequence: TGTGCCACCAGTGAAGGTTACGGACAGAGGGAGACCCAGTACTTC. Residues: CATSEGYGQRETQYF.

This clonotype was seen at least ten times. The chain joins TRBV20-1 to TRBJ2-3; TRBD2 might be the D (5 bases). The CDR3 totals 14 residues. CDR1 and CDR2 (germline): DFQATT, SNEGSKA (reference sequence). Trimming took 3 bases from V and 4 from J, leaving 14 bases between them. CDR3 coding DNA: TGCAGTGCTAGTCGGGATGAGGATGCAGATACGCAGTATTTT. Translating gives CSASRDEDADTQYF.

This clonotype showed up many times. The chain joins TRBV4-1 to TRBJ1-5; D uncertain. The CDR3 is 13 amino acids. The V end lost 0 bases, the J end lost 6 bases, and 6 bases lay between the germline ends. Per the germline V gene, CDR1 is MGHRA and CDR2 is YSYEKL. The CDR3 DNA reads TGCGCCAGCAGCCAAGACGATGGTCAGCCCCAGCATTTT. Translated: CASSQDDGQPQHF.

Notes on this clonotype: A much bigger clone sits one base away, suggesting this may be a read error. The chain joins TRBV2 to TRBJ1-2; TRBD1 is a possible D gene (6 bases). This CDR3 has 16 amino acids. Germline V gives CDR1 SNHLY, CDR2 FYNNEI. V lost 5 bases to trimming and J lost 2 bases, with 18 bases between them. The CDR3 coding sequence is TGTGCCAGCAGTACCAGCCGGGACACCCGAAACTATGGCTACACCTTC. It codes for CASSTSRDTRNYGYTF.

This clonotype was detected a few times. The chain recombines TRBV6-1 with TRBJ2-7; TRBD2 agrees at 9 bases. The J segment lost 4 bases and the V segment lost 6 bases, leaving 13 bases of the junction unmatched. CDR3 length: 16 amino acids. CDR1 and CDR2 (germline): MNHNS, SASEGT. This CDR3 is CASSQGLSTSGYEQYF. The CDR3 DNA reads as TGTGCCAGCAGCCAAGGTTTATCGACTAGCGGATACGAGCAGTACTTC.

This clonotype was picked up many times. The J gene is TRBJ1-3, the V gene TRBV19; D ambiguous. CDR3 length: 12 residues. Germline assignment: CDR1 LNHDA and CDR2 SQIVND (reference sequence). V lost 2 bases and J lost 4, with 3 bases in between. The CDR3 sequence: CASSITGNTIYF. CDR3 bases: TGTGCCAGTAGTATAACCGGAAACACCATATATTTT.

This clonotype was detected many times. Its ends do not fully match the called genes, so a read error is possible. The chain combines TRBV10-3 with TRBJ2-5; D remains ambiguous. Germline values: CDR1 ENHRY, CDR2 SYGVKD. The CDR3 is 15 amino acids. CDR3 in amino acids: CTIRNPNGWTETQYF. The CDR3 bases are TGTACCATCAGGAACCCCAACGGATGGACGGAGACCCAGTACTTC.

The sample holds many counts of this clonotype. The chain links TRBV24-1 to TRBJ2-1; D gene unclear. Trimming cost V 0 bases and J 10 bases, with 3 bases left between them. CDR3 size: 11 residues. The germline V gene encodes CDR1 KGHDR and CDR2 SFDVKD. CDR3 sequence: CATSDLTEQFF. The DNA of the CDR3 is TGTGCCACCAGTGATTTGACGGAGCAGTTCTTC.

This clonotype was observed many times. This chain's CDR3 is CSATVSSYNSPLHF. The CDR3 DNA reads TGCAGTGCAACAGTTTCCAGCTATAATTCACCCCTCCACTTT. V is TRBV20-1 and J is TRBJ1-6; D gene uncertain. V was pared by 6 bases and J by 3 bases, with 12 bases between. The CDR3 runs to 14 residues. The germline CDR1 and CDR2 sequences are DFQATT and SNEGSKA (reference sequence).

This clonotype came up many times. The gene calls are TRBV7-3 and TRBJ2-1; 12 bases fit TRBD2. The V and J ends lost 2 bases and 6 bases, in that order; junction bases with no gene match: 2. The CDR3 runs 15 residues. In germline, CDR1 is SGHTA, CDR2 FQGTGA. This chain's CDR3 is CASSLGLAGPNEQFF. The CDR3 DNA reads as TGTGCCAGCAGCTTAGGACTAGCGGGACCCAATGAGCAGTTCTTC.

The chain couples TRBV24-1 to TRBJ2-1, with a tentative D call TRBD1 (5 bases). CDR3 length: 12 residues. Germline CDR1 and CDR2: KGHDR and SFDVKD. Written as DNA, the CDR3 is TGTGCAACACAGGAACCCGGCGATGAGCAGTTCTTC. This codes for CATQEPGDEQFF.

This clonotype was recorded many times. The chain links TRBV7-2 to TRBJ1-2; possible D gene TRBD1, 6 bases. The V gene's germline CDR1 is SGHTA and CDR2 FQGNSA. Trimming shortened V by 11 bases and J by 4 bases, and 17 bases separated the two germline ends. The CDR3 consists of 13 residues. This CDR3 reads CAAAGATIYGYTF. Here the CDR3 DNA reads TGTGCCGCCGCGGGGGCCACTATCTATGGCTACACCTTC.

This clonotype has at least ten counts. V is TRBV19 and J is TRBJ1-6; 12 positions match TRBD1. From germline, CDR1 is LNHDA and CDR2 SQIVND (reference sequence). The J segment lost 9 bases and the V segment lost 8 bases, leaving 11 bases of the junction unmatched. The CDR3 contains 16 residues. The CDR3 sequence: CASLNEGQGAGSPLHF. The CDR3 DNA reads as TGTGCCAGTCTTAATGAGGGACAGGGGGCTGGTTCACCCCTCCACTTT.

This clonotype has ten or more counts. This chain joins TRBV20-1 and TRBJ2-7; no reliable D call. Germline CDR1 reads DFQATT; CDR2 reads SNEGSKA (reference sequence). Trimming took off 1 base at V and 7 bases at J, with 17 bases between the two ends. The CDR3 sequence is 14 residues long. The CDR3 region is CSARGPQLSEEQYF. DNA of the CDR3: TGCAGTGCTAGAGGTCCTCAGTTGTCGGAAGAGCAGTACTTC.

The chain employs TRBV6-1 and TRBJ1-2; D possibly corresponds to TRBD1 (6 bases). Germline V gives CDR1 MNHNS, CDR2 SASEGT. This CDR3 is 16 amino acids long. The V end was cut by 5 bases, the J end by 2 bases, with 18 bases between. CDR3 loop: CASSLGESGGNYGYTF. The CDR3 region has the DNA TGTGCCAGCAGTCTAGGGGAGTCCGGGGGCAACTATGGCTACACCTTC.

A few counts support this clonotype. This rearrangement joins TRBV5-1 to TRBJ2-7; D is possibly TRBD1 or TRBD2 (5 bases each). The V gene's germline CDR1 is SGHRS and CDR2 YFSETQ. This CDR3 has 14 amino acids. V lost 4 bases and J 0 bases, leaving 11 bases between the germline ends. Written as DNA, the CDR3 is TGCGCCAGCAGCCCCAGGGACCACTCCTACGAGCAGTACTTC. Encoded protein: CASSPRDHSYEQYF.